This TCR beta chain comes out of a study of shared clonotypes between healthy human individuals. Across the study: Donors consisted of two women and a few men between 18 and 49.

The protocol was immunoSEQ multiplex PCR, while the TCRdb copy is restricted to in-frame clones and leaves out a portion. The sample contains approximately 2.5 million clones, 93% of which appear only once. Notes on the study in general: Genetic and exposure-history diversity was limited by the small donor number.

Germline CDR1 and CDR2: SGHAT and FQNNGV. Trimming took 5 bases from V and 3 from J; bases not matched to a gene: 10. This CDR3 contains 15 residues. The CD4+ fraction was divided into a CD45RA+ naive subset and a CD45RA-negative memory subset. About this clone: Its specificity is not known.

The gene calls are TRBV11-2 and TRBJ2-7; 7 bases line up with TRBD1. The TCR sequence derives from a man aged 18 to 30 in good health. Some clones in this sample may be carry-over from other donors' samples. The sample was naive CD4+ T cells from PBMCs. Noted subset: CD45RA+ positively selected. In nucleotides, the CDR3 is TGTGCCAGCAGCACGGGTGGGACAGCACACTACGAGCAGTACTTC. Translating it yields CASSTGGTAHYEQYF.